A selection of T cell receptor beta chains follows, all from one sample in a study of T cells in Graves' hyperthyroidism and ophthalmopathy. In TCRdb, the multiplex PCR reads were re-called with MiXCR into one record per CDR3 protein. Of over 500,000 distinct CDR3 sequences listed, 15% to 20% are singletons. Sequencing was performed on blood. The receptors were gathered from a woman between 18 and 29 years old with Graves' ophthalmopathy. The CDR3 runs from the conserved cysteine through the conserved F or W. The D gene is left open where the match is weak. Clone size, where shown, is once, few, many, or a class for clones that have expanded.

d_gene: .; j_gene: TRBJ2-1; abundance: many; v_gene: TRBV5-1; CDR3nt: TGCGCCAGCAGCTTGGCCCAGGGGCTTGACAATGAGCAGTTCTTC; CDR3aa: CASSLAQGLDNEQFF
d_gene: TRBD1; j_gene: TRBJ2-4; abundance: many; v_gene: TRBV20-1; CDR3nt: TGCAGTGCTAGTCCGGACAGGTTAGCCAAAAACATTCAGTACTTC; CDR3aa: CSASPDRLAKNIQYF
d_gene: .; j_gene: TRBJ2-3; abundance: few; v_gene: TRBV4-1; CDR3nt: TGCGCCAGCAGCCAAGTGGCGCTCACAGATACGCAGTATTTT; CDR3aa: CASSQVALTDTQYF
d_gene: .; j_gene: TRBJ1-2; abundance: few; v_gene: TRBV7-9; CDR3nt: TGTGCCAGCAGCTTAGTACTGTCGGGAAACTATGGCTACACCTTC; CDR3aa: CASSLVLSGNYGYTF
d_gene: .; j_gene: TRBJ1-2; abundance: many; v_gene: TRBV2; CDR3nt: TGTGCCAGCAGGGAAGGCAGGGAGGGTGGCTACACCTTC; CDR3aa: CASREGREGGYTF
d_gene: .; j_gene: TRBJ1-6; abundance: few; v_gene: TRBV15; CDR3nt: TGTGCCACCAGCAGAGTAAGGGGTGGCTATAATTCACCCCTCCACTTT; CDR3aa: CATSRVRGGYNSPLHF
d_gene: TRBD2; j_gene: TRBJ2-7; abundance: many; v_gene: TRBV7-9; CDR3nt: TGTGCCAGCAGCCGTCGAACTGGGCTAGCGGAAACCTACGAGCAGTACTTC; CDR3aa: CASSRRTGLAETYEQYF
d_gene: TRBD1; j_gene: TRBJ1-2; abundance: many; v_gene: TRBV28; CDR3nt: TGTGCCAGCAGTTTACGGACAGGCTATGGCTACACCTTC; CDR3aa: CASSLRTGYGYTF
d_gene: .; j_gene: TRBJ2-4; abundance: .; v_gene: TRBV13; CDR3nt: TGTGCCAGCAGCTCAGCACTAGCCAAAAACATTCAGTACTTC; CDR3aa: CASSSALAKNIQYF
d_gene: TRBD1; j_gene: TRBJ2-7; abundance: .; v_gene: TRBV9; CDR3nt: TGTGCCAGCAGCCCCCGGGACAGGAGCTCCTACGAGCAGTACTTC; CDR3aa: CASSPRDRSSYEQYF
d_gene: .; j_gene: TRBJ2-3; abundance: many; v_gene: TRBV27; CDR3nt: TGTGCCAGTACTCAGCGCGGCCCCGGGACGCAGTATTTT; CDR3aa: CASTQRGPGTQYF
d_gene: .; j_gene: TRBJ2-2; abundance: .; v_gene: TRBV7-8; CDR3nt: TGTGCCAGCAGCCCGGGACTTTCGGGAAGTACCGGGGAGCTGTCTTTT; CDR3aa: CASSPGLSGSTGELSF
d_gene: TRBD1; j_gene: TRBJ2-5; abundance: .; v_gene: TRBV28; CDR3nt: TGTGCCAGCAGTCCCACCCACGACAGGGGCCAAGAGACCCAGTACTTC; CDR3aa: CASSPTHDRGQETQYF
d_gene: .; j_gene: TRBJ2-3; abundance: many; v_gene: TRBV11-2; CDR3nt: TGTGCCAGCAGCCCCAAACCGAGTGGAGTAAATACGCAGTATTTT; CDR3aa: CASSPKPSGVNTQYF
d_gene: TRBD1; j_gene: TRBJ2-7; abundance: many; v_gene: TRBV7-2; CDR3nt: TGTGCCAGCAGCGTAGACAGGGAACACGAGCAGTACTTC; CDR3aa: CASSVDREHEQYF
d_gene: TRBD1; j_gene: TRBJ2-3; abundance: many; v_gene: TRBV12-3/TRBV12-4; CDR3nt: TGTGCCAGCAGATCAGGGGGAAGAGCTACAGATACGCAGTATTTT; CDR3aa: CASRSGGRATDTQYF
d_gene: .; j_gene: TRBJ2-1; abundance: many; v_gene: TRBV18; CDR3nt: TGTGCCAGCTCACCACCGGCTAGCCAATCCTACAATGAGCAGTTCTTC; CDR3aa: CASSPPASQSYNEQFF
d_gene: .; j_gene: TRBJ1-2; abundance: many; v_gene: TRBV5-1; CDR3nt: TGCGCCAGCAGATCACCGTCCAGGGGATCCGTAGGCGGCTACACCTTC; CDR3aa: CASRSPSRGSVGGYTF
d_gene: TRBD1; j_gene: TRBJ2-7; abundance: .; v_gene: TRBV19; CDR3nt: TGTGCCACACAAGCGGGACAGGGTCCCTACGAGCAGTACTTC; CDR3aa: CATQAGQGPYEQYF
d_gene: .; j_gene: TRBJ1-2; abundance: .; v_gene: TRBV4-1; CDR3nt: TGCGCCAGCAGCCAAGAAAACAGGAACTATGGCTACACCTTC; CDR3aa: CASSQENRNYGYTF
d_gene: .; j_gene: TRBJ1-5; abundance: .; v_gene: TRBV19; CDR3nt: TGTGCCAGTAGTATAATCAGGGGCGGTCAGCCCCAGCATTTT; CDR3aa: CASSIIRGGQPQHF
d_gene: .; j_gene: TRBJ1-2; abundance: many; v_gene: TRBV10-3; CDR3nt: TGTGCCATCAGCCCGACGCCCCGGGGGGACTATGGCTACACCTTC; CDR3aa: CAISPTPRGDYGYTF
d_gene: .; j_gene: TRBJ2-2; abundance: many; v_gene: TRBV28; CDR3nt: TGTGCCAGCCGAATACCCGCAGTCACCGGGGAGCTGTTTTTT; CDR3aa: CASRIPAVTGELFF
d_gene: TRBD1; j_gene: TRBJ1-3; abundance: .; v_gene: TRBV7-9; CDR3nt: TGTGCCAGCAGCGTCGCCCGGGACAGGGTAAAAAACACCATATATTTT; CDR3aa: CASSVARDRVKNTIYF
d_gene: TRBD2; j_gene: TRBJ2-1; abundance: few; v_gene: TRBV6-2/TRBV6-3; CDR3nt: TGTGCCAGCAGTTTTGTAGTCGCGGACGGGGGGAAGGATGAGCAGTTCTTC; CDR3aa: CASSFVVADGGKDEQFF
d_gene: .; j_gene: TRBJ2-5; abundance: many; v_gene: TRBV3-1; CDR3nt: TGTGCCAGCAGCAAACCGACAGCTTGGGAGACCCAGTACTTC; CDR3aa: CASSKPTAWETQYF
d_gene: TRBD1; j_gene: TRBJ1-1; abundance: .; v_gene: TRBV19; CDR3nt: TGTGCCAGTAGTACCGACAGGGGCTGGAACACTGAAGCTTTCTTT; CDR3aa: CASSTDRGWNTEAFF
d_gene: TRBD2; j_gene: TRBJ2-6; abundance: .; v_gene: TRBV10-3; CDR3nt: TGTGCCATCAGTGTGCGAGCGGGGGATTCTGGGGCCAACGTCCTGACTTTC; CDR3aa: CAISVRAGDSGANVLTF
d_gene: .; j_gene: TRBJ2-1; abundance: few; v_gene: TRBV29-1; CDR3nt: TGCAGCGCTGCTCACAATGAGCAGTTCTTC; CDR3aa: CSAAHNEQFF
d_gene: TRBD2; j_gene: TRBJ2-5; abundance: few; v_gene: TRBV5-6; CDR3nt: TGTGCCAGCAGCCAGGGACTAGCGATGTGGGAGACCCAGTACTTC; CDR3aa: CASSQGLAMWETQYF
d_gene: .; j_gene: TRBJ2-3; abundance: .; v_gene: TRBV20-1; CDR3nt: TGCAGTGCTAGAGATCAGGGGATCACAGATACGCAGTATTTT; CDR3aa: CSARDQGITDTQYF
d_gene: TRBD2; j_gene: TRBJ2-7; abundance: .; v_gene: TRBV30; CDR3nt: TGTGCCTGGAACCCTTGGGGGGGAGACACTAGCTACGAGCAGTACTTC; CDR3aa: CAWNPWGGDTSYEQYF
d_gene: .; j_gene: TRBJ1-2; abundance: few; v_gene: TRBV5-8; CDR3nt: TGTGCCAGCAGCTACGGCCAGGTGGGTGGCTACACCTTC; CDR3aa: CASSYGQVGGYTF
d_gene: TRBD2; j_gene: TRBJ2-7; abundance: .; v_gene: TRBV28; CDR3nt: TGTGCCAGCAGGGAGAGACTAGCGGAGACCTACGAGCAGTACTTC; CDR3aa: CASRERLAETYEQYF
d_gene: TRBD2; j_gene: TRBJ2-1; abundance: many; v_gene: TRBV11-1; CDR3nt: TGTGCCAGCAGCCTAGAGGGGCGGGAGGGCCTTGAGCAGTTCTTC; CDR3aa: CASSLEGREGLEQFF
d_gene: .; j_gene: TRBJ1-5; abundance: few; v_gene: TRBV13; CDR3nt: TGTGCCAGCAGCAGGTACGGGGACCGCGAGCGTCCCCAGCATTTT; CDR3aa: CASSRYGDRERPQHF
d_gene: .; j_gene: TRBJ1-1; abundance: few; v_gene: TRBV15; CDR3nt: TGTGCCACCAGCAGAGAAGGGGGGAGTGAAGCTTTCTTT; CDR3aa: CATSREGGSEAFF
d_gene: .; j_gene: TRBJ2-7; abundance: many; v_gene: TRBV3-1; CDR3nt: TGTGCCAGCAGCCAAGAAGCTGGGCGGATGGTCTCTGTACGCGAGCAGTACTTC; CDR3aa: CASSQEAGRMVSVREQYF
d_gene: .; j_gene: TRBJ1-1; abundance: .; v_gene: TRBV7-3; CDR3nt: TGTGCCAGCAGCCAGGAGGGATTCACTGAAGCTTTCTTT; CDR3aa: CASSQEGFTEAFF
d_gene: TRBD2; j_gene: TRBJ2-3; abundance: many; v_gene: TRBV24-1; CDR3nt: TGTGCCACCAGTGAAATACTAGCGGGAGTGGGAGATACGCAGTATTTT; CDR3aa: CATSEILAGVGDTQYF
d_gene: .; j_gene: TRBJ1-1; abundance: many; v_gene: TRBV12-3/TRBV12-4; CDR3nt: TGTGCCAGCAGCCCCATGGACACGGGGGCTAAGGACACTGAAGCTTTCTTT; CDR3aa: CASSPMDTGAKDTEAFF
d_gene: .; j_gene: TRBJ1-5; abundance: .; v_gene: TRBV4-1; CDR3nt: TGCGCCAGCAGCCAAGTCTCAGGGAATCAGCCCCAGCATTTT; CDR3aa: CASSQVSGNQPQHF
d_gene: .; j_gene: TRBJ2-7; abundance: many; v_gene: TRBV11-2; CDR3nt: TGTGCCAGCAGCTTAGGTGGGGGTGGCGAGCAGTACTTC; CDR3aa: CASSLGGGGEQYF
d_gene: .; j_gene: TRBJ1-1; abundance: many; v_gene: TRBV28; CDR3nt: TGTGCCAGCATCACACCCCCGGGGGGAGGGGACACTGAAGCTTTCTTT; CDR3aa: CASITPPGGGDTEAFF
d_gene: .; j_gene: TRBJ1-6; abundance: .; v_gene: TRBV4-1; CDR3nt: TGCGCCAGCAGCCAAGGATCCAGGGCTGATTCACCCCTCCACTTT; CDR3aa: CASSQGSRADSPLHF
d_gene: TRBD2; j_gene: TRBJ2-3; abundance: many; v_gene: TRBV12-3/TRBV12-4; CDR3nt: TGTGCCAGCCTAAAAGCGGGGGGAGCGGATACGCAGTATTTT; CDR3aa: CASLKAGGADTQYF
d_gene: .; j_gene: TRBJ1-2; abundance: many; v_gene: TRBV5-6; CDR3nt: TGTGCCAGCAGCTTGCCGACGGGAACGGTACACTATGGCTACACCTTC; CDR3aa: CASSLPTGTVHYGYTF
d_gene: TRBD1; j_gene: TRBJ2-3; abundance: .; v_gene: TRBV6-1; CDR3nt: TGTGCCAGCAGTATCGGACAGGGGACAGATACGCAGTATTTT; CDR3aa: CASSIGQGTDTQYF
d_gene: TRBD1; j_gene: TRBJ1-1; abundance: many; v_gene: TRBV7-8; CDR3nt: TGTGCCAGCAGCTTAGCAATTGCCAGGGGGCTGGACACTGAAGCTTTCTTT; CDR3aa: CASSLAIARGLDTEAFF